Each of the 26 T cell receptor beta chains below was sequenced from the same sample in a study of shared clonotypes between healthy human individuals. The method was immunoSEQ multiplex PCR; TCRdb's version includes in-frame clones alone and lacks a portion of them. Of about 1 million clones in the sample, under 80% were seen once. Sequenced material: memory CD4+ T cells sorted from blood. Noted subset: CD45RA-negative fraction. Receptor source: a man younger than 35 in good health.

Details on this clone: The same CDR3 can be traced to other DNA sequences in this sample. V and J are TRBV7-2 and TRBJ2-1, with 11 bases lining up with TRBD2. Germline lookup yields CDR1 SGHTA and CDR2 FQGNSA. V shed 5 bases and J 4 bases; nucleotides not matched to a gene: 4. The length of the CDR3 is 15 residues. CDR3 sequence reads: CASSTGTSGYNEQFF. The CDR3 DNA sequence: TGTGCCAGCAGCACCGGGACTAGCGGATACAATGAGCAGTTCTTC.

The J gene is TRBJ1-6, the V gene TRBV6-1, with D possibly TRBD1 on 5 matching bases. V lost 6 bases, J lost 1 base, and 10 bases lay in between. CDR1 is MNHNS and CDR2 is SASEGT in the germline V gene. The CDR3 is 15 amino acids. CDR3 bases: TGTGCCAGCAGGGGGACTAGATCCTATAATTCACCCCTCCACTTT. It translates to CASRGTRSYNSPLHF.

The V gene is TRBV27, the J gene TRBJ1-6; 7 positions agree with TRBD1. Germline CDR1 and CDR2: MNHEY and SMNVEV (reference sequence). V gave up 2 bases and J gave up 4 bases; unmatched junction bases: 2. There are 15 residues in the CDR3. CDR3 residues: CASSLGGQYNSPLHF. The CDR3 DNA follows: TGTGCCAGCAGTTTAGGGGGACAGTATAATTCACCCCTCCACTTT.

This clone was observed many times. This same CDR3 is encoded by further DNA sequences in the sample. CDR3 DNA sequence: TGTGCCAGCAGCTTAGGCCAGGGGGTCACAGATACGCAGTATTTT. Translated, it gives CASSLGQGVTDTQYF. The chain links TRBV7-9 to TRBJ2-3, with TRBD1 matching over 7 bases. Germline CDR1 SEHNR, CDR2 FQNEAQ (reference sequence). With V trimmed by 1 base and J by 2 bases, 3 bases remained unmatched. This CDR3 region has 15 residues.

The V and J genes are TRBV5-1 and TRBJ2-4; 11 bases line up with TRBD2. The germline CDR1 and CDR2 sequences are SGHRS and YFSETQ. This CDR3 has 15 residues. V shed 4 bases, J shed 3 bases, and the junction held 3 bases outside the gene matches. CDR3: CASSPGTSGKNIQYF. CDR3 bases: TGCGCCAGCAGCCCGGGGACTAGCGGCAAAAACATTCAGTACTTC.

The V call is TRBV30, the J call TRBJ2-5, with 9 nucleotides matching TRBD2. Germline loops: CDR1 GTSNPN, CDR2 SVGIG (reference sequence). The V segment lost 0 bases and the J segment 11 bases; nucleotides outside the gene matches: 16. The length of the CDR3 is 16 residues. The CDR3 region has the DNA TGTGCCTGGAGTGTCCCCTCGGTGGGCGGGAGGGTCCCACAGTACTTC. Protein: CAWSVPSVGGRVPQYF.

V and J are TRBV6-5 and TRBJ1-4, with a weak D call TRBD1 (5 bases). CDR1 is MNHEY and CDR2 is SVGAGI in the germline V gene. The CDR3 length is 15 residues. Trimming left V 6 bases short and J 3 bases short, with 14 bases between. CDR3 sequence reads: CASRSSTGSNEKLFF. CDR3 nucleotides: TGTGCCAGCAGATCATCCACAGGTTCTAATGAAAAACTGTTTTTT.

The sample holds one count of this clone. J is TRBJ2-5 and V is TRBV7-2; D is unresolved. The CDR3 is made up of 13 amino acids. CDR1 and CDR2 from the germline V gene are SGHTA and FQGNSA. V was trimmed by 5 bases and J by 0 bases, leaving 7 bases between them. The chain's CDR3 is CASSRSYQETQYF. CDR3 in DNA: TGTGCCAGCAGCCGTTCGTACCAAGAGACCCAGTACTTC.

V usage is TRBV5-6 and J usage is TRBJ1-6, with TRBD1 identical over 12 bases. This CDR3 region has 15 residues. Germline V lookup: CDR1 SGHDT, CDR2 YYEEEE. Losses at the gene ends were 4 bases for V and 10 bases for J; bases not matched to a gene: 6. DNA for the CDR3: TGTGCCAGCAGCGGCGGGACAGGGGGCAGGTCACCCCTCCACTTT. Amino acid sequence: CASSGGTGGRSPLHF.

V usage is TRBV28 and J usage is TRBJ1-2, with D unclear. The CDR3 runs 13 residues. With 5 bases removed from V and 7 bases from J, the gap between germline ends came to 14 bases. Germline assignment: CDR1 MDHEN and CDR2 SYDVKM. This CDR3 is CASSPSRKLGYTF. Written as DNA, the CDR3 is TGTGCCAGCAGTCCGAGTCGCAAGCTTGGCTACACCTTC.

This sequence joins TRBV6-4 and TRBJ1-2; 7 bases are a match to TRBD1. The CDR3 is 18 amino acids. Germline CDR1 MRHNA, CDR2 SNTAGT. V lost 2 bases, J lost 1 base, and 13 bases stayed unmatched. For the CDR3, the DNA is TGTGCCAGCAGTGACCCTAAGAGGACAGGATCTGTTAACTATGGCTACACCTTC. It codes for CASSDPKRTGSVNYGYTF.

The chain links TRBV6-5 to TRBJ1-1, with D perhaps TRBD1 (6 bases). The V and J ends lost 2 bases and 0 bases respectively, with 10 bases between them. CDR3 length: 15 residues. CDR1 MNHEY and CDR2 SVGAGI come from the germline V gene. The CDR3 sequence is CASSYRGQLNTEAFF. CDR3 DNA: TGTGCCAGCAGTTACCGCGGACAGTTGAACACTGAAGCTTTCTTT.

The J gene is TRBJ1-2, the V gene TRBV6-5; 7 bases match TRBD1. Per germline, CDR1 MNHEY and CDR2 SVGAGI. The CDR3 runs 13 residues. Trimming took 6 bases from V and 6 from J; bases not matched to a gene: 7. This CDR3 reads CASRSDRTHGYTF. As DNA, the CDR3 is TGTGCCAGCAGATCGGACAGGACCCATGGCTACACCTTC.

The V call is TRBV10-1, the J call TRBJ2-7, with TRBD2 matching over 7 bases. J gave up 2 bases and V 0 bases, and 7 bases lay outside the gene matches. The CDR3 is 16 amino acids. The germline CDR1 and CDR2 sequences are WNHNN and SYGVQD (reference sequence). CDR3 in DNA: TGCGCCAGCAGTGAGTCCAGACTAGCCGCGCCCTACGAGCAGTACTTC. As protein: CASSESRLAAPYEQYF.

V usage is TRBV7-9 and J usage is TRBJ1-2; 10 bases align to TRBD1. Germline V gene data show CDR1 as SEHNR and CDR2 as FQNEAQ (reference sequence). The length of the CDR3 is 14 residues. Trimming at V came to 4 bases and at J to 8 bases, leaving 7 bases not matched to a gene. The chain's CDR3 is CASSSPGQGKGYTF. The CDR3 DNA is TGTGCCAGCAGCTCGCCGGGACAGGGGAAGGGCTACACCTTC.

This clone was counted between two and nine times. The chain couples TRBV5-4 to TRBJ1-1; a weak D match, TRBD1 (5 bases). Germline V CDR1 and CDR2: SGHNT, YYREEE (reference sequence). This CDR3 comprises 14 residues. V lost 0 bases, J lost 2 bases, and 8 bases lay in between. The CDR3 loop reads CASSLDRFNTEAFF. The CDR3 coding sequence is TGTGCCAGCAGCTTGGACAGGTTTAACACTGAAGCTTTCTTT.

The CDR3 nucleotides read TGTGCCACCAGCAGAGATGGCAGGTACACAGATACGCAGTATTTT. Its translation is CATSRDGRYTDTQYF. The V gene is TRBV15, the J gene TRBJ2-3; D uncertain. The germline V gene encodes CDR1 LNHNV and CDR2 YYDKDF (reference sequence). The CDR3 contains 15 residues. V dropped 0 bases and J dropped 2 bases, with 9 bases sitting between them.

The gene calls are TRBV11-2 and TRBJ2-7, with D maybe TRBD2 (5 bases). The V end was cut by 0 bases, the J end by 3 bases, with 12 bases between. The germline V gene has CDR1 SGHAT and CDR2 FQNNGV. The CDR3 loop spans 15 amino acids. The CDR3 DNA is TGTGCCAGCAGCTTAGAGGCGGGTCGGGACTACGAGCAGTACTTC. Residues: CASSLEAGRDYEQYF.

The chain has TRBV11-2 and TRBJ1-2; no reliable D call. The CDR3 sequence is 15 residues long. In germline, CDR1 is SGHAT, CDR2 FQNNGV. The germline V and J ends were trimmed by 4 bases and 3 bases, with 15 bases remaining between them. The CDR3: CASSYWSPGDYGYTF. The CDR3 bases are TGTGCCAGCAGCTATTGGAGTCCGGGTGACTATGGCTACACCTTC.

This rearrangement joins TRBV19 to TRBJ2-1, with D possibly matching TRBD1 (6 bases). The CDR3 covers 13 residues. Germline assignment: CDR1 LNHDA and CDR2 SQIVND (reference sequence). V was clipped by 8 bases and J by 4 bases, with 12 bases between them. The DNA for the CDR3 is TGTGCCAGTCAGGGGAACGGGTACAATGAGCAGTTCTTC. Translation: CASQGNGYNEQFF.

The chain uses TRBV7-8 and TRBJ2-5; the match to TRBD1 covers 9 bases. This CDR3 is built from 13 residues. With 3 bases clipped from V and 10 bases from J, the junction kept 6 bases outside the gene matches. CDR1 is SGHVS and CDR2 is FQNEAQ in the germline V gene. The CDR3 coding sequence is TGTGCCAGCAGCTTCGGGACAGGGAGAGACCAGTACTTC. This translates into CASSFGTGRDQYF. The full variable domain, rest sourced from reference TRBV7-8 and TRBJ2-5, is GAGVSQSPRYKVAKRGQDVALRCDPISGHVSLFWYQQALGQGPEFLTYFQNEAQLDKSGLPSDRFFAERPEGSVSTLKIQRTQQEDSAVYLCASSFGTGRDQYFGPGTRLLVL.

In regard to this clone: Possible read error: a much larger clone is one base away. The J gene is TRBJ2-7, the V gene TRBV6-1; TRBD2 matches 13 bases. This CDR3 region has 15 residues. The germline V gene has CDR1 MNHNS and CDR2 SASEGT. The CDR3 protein is CASSGGTSGMYGQYF. The CDR3, as DNA: TGTGCCAGCAGTGGAGGGACTAGCGGGATGTACGGGCAGTACTTC.

The chain has TRBV2 and TRBJ1-1, with 9 bases matching TRBD1. Unmatched junction bases numbered 8, after V lost 5 bases and J lost 4 bases. CDR1 is SNHLY, CDR2 FYNNEI, per germline. The CDR3 has 15 amino acids. The CDR3 loop reads CASSPRQGGTTEAFF. The CDR3 DNA reads as TGTGCCAGCAGTCCCCGACAGGGGGGGACCACTGAAGCTTTCTTT. Supplemented by reference TRBV2 and TRBJ1-1, the full variable domain reads EPEVTQTPSHQVTQMGQEVILRCVPISNHLYFYWYRQILGQKVEFLVSFYNNEISEKSEIFDDQFSVERPDGSNFTLKIRSTKLEDSAMYFCASSPRQGGTTEAFFGQGTRLTVV.

The chain uses TRBV7-2 and TRBJ1-5; 7 bases agree with TRBD1. CDR1 and CDR2 from the germline V gene are SGHTA and FQGNSA. This CDR3 has 15 amino acids. V was clipped by 5 bases and J by 6 bases; unmatched bases: 10. The CDR3 DNA reads TGTGCCAGCAGCCTCCTAACAGGGGTGGGTCAGCCCCAGCATTTT. Translation: CASSLLTGVGQPQHF.

V gene TRBV9 combines with J gene TRBJ2-7, with TRBD1 identical over 7 bases. The ends lost 3 bases at V and 7 bases at J; junction bases unmatched: 7. CDR3 length equals 13 residues. Germline values: CDR1 SGDLS, CDR2 YYNGEE. DNA of the CDR3: TGTGCCAGCAGCGCCTTGACGACAGGGGAGCAGTACTTC. This gives the protein CASSALTTGEQYF. The full variable domain, with the rest looked up from reference TRBV9 and TRBJ2-7, is DSGVTQTPKHLITATGQRVTLRCSPRSGDLSVYWYQQSLDQGLQFLIQYYNGEERAKGNILERFSAQQFPDLHSELNLSSLELGDSALYFCASSALTTGEQYFGPGTRLTVT.

The J gene is TRBJ1-3, the V gene TRBV4-2, with 7 bases fitting TRBD1. Germline-derived CDR1 and CDR2 are LGHNA and YNFKEQ. The CDR3 sequence is 15 residues long. V shed 6 bases, J shed 1 base, and the junction held 6 bases outside the gene matches. This CDR3 reads CASRDQGGSGNTIYF. The CDR3 DNA follows: TGTGCCAGCAGGGACCAGGGGGGATCTGGAAACACCATATATTTT.